This T cell receptor (beta chain) appears in the sequencing data of a study of blood T cells in healthy people across ages. Looking at the study overall: When template switching was applied, about one barcoded beta molecule was captured per two T cells.

In regard to this clonotype: Its antigen is unknown.

CDR3 length: 13 residues. V lost 4 bases to trimming and J lost 8 bases, with 11 bases between them. The V gene's germline CDR1 is LGHNA and CDR2 YSLEER. Overall study results and limits: Age showed a roughly linear inverse relationship with TCR beta diversity per million T cells. A greater number of naive CD4+ cells and higher diversity distinguished long-lived donors from aged donors. It was held that the diversity estimates obtained from one million T cells were underestimates.

Sample-barcoded 5' priming and a J-beta primer mix drove a second PCR of about 6 to 12 cycles. TCRdb ran MiXCR on the 5' RACE reads and lists one entry per CDR3 protein. This sample has 700,000 to 800,000 distinct CDR3 sequences, with more than 40% found just once. V gene TRBV4-3 combines with J gene TRBJ1-4; D is ambiguous. The clonotype originates from an older woman in good health. Sequencing was carried out using blood. CDR3 nucleotide sequence: TGCGCCAGCAGCCGGGAGTCCAGAGAAAAACTGTTTTTT. Residues: CASSRESREKLFF.